This T cell receptor beta chain was sequenced for a study of blood T cell repertoires in COVID-19. Study-level information: PBMCs, B-cell-depleted T cells, or T cells provided the cDNA or gDNA that made up the material.

The trim removed 1 base at V and 3 bases at J, leaving 13 bases unmatched. Germline CDR1 and CDR2: SGHAT and FQNNGV. The CDR3 contains 19 residues. Generated by immunoSEQ multiplex PCR, the TCRdb table keeps only in-frame clones and is missing some. The table has about 180,000 clones, 70% to 85% seen once. The chain links TRBV11-2 to TRBJ2-7; 12 bases fit TRBD2. Material for sequencing was peripheral blood. The TCR originated in an elderly woman with acute or convalescent COVID-19. The CDR3 region has the DNA TGTGCCAGCAGCTTAGGCCCTAGCGGGGGGGTCCCTTGGCTCTACGAGCAGTACTTC. This sequence encodes CASSLGPSGGVPWLYEQYF.